Below, 19 T cell receptor beta chains from the same sample are listed, as sequenced in a study of cytomegalovirus exposure and HLA in healthy donors. Researchers ran the PCR with 60 Vbeta and 13 Jbeta primers. Clones were sequenced by immunoSEQ multiplex PCR, and TCRdb holds only the in-frame ones, with some missing. The data contain around 150,000 clones, approximately 79% of them singletons. Sequencing was done on a sample of PBMCs. The origin of the receptors is a male donor in good health and CMV-seronegative.

The chain carries TRBV27 and TRBJ1-6; a possible D gene is TRBD1 (6 bases). CDR1 is MNHEY, CDR2 SMNVEV, per germline (reference sequence). The germline V and J ends were trimmed by 5 bases and 7 bases, with 18 bases remaining between them. The CDR3 runs 16 residues. CDR3 region: CASSMSGEGGNSPLHF. The CDR3 DNA reads as TGTGCCAGCAGTATGAGCGGGGAAGGGGGAAATTCACCCCTCCACTTT.

This chain links TRBV6-5 with TRBJ1-1; D is ambiguous. Trimming took 6 bases from V and 5 from J, leaving 13 bases between them. This CDR3 is 13 amino acids long. In germline, CDR1 is MNHEY, CDR2 SVGAGI. The CDR3 coding sequence is TGTGCCAGCAGGAATACCCAGGTTACTGAAGCTTTCTTT. Translation gives CASRNTQVTEAFF.

The genes are TRBV7-2 and TRBJ1-2, with D possibly TRBD1 on 5 matching bases. V was pared by 2 bases and J by 4 bases, with 14 bases between. Germline lookup yields CDR1 SGHTA and CDR2 FQGNSA. The CDR3 covers 15 residues. CDR3 sequence: CASSLLARGPYGYTF. In nucleotides, the CDR3 is TGTGCCAGCAGCTTATTAGCAAGGGGCCCCTATGGCTACACCTTC.

This chain uses TRBV2 with TRBJ2-2; 12 nucleotides agree with TRBD2. After removal of 8 bases from V and 1 base from J, the junction contained 2 bases not matched to a gene. This CDR3 spans 15 amino acids. Germline CDR1 and CDR2: SNHLY and FYNNEI. CDR3 coding DNA: TGTGCCAGCGGGGGACTAGCGGGGAACACCGGGGAGCTGTTTTTT. It is translated as CASGGLAGNTGELFF.

The CDR3: CASSEGVDYGYTF. The CDR3 region has the DNA TGTGCCAGCAGTGAGGGAGTAGACTATGGCTACACCTTC. The V gene is TRBV25-1, the J gene TRBJ1-2; no definite D call. In germline, CDR1 is MGHDK, CDR2 SYGVNS. Deletions cut 3 bases from V and 3 bases from J, with 8 bases between. The CDR3 contains 13 residues.

The chain has TRBV7-9 and TRBJ2-4, with 9 bases identical to TRBD1. The CDR3 is 17 residues long. Trimming at V came to 3 bases and at J to 8 bases, leaving 14 bases not matched to a gene. Germline loops: CDR1 SEHNR, CDR2 FQNEAQ (reference sequence). The DNA of the CDR3 is TGTGCCAGCAGCTTCTACACCTCGACAGGGGGAATGGACATTCAGTACTTC. This encodes CASSFYTSTGGMDIQYF.

The rearrangement joins TRBV5-5 to TRBJ1-2; D may be TRBD1 (5 bases). This CDR3 is built from 13 residues. The germline gives CDR1 SGHKS, CDR2 YYEKEE (reference sequence). Trimming pared 4 bases from V and 2 bases from J, leaving 9 bases between. CDR3 sequence reads: CASSVRENYGYTF. In DNA, the CDR3 is TGTGCCAGCAGCGTCAGGGAAAACTATGGCTACACCTTC.

This chain joins TRBV25-1 and TRBJ2-1; 8 bases fit TRBD2. The J segment lost 6 bases and the V segment lost 1 base, leaving 5 bases of the junction unmatched. Germline CDR1 is MGHDK and CDR2 is SYGVNS. The CDR3 extends over 15 amino acids. CDR3 bases: TGTGCCAGCAGTGAATTTGCGGGGGGTCCCAATGAGCAGTTCTTC. This codes for CASSEFAGGPNEQFF. Using reference TRBV25-1 and TRBJ2-1 for the parts outside the CDR3, the full variable domain is EADIYQTPRYLVIGTGKKITLECSQTMGHDKMYWYQQDPGMELHLIHYSYGVNSTEKGDLSSESTVSRIRTEHFPLTLESARPSHTSQYLCASSEFAGGPNEQFFGPGTRLTVL.

As concerns this clone: Likely a read error: the CDR3 ends without its conserved phenylalanine or tryptophan. The chain links TRBV5-4 to TRBJ2-3; 8 bases match TRBD2. V shed 4 bases, J shed 4 bases, and the junction held 11 bases outside the gene matches. CDR3 length: 16 amino acids. CDR1 is SGHNT, CDR2 YYREEE, per germline (reference sequence). The CDR3 sequence is CASSLLSGVGADTQYL. The DNA of the CDR3 is TGTGCCAGCAGCCTCCTTAGCGGGGTTGGGGCAGATACGCAGTATCTT.

The chain combines TRBV5-1 with TRBJ2-5; possibly TRBD1 for D (6 bases). The assigned J gene may be wrong: the sequence end matches TRBJ2-7 better. The CDR3 consists of 13 residues. The V gene's germline CDR1 is SGHRS and CDR2 YFSETQ. CDR3 nucleotide sequence: TGCGCCAGCAGCTTGGAACAGGGTTACGAGCAGTACTTC. It encodes CASSLEQGYEQYF.

The J gene is TRBJ1-2, the V gene TRBV6-6; tentatively, D is TRBD1 (6 bases). Per the germline V gene, CDR1 is MNHNY and CDR2 is SVGAGI (reference sequence). With 6 bases removed from V and 2 bases from J, the gap between germline ends came to 13 bases. CDR3 size: 14 residues. CDR3 bases: TGTGCCAGCAGCCAGGACAGCTTAAACTATGGCTACACCTTC. Its translation: CASSQDSLNYGYTF.

The chain is built from TRBV7-2 and TRBJ1-1, with unresolved D. CDR3 size: 17 residues. V was cut by 5 bases and J by 2 bases, with 21 bases left in between. CDR1 and CDR2 (germline): SGHTA, FQGNSA. CDR3 coding DNA: TGTGCCAGCAGCCTCCTTGGAGCCGGTGGGTTTAACACTGAAGCTTTCTTT. Translated: CASSLLGAGGFNTEAFF.

The chain recombines TRBV30 with TRBJ1-4; TRBD1 is a possible D gene (5 bases). The germline V gene encodes CDR1 GTSNPN and CDR2 SVGIG (reference sequence). The CDR3 has 12 amino acids. Between the trimmed V and J ends, which lost 3 bases and 8 bases, there was a span of 10 bases. In DNA, the CDR3 is TGTGCCTGGAGCACCACAGGCGAAAAACTGTTTTTT. As protein: CAWSTTGEKLFF.

CDR3 in amino acids: CASSPRASLLADNSPLHF. CDR3 nucleotides: TGTGCCAGCTCACCACGGGCCTCCCTTCTAGCCGATAATTCACCCCTCCACTTT. The chain couples TRBV18 to TRBJ1-6, with D unclear. This CDR3 comprises 18 residues. V was shortened by 1 base and J by 5 bases, with 18 bases between the two germline ends. CDR1 is KGHSH, CDR2 LQKENI, per germline.

This rearrangement joins TRBV6-5 to TRBJ1-2, with a weak D call TRBD1 (6 bases). Trimming left V 6 bases short and J 4 bases short, with 18 bases between. The CDR3 is 15 amino acids. Germline V gene lookup returns CDR1 MNHEY and CDR2 SVGAGI. CDR3 in DNA: TGTGCCAGCAGCCGTGGACAGCTTTCCCCCTATGGCTACACCTTC. Translating gives CASSRGQLSPYGYTF.

This chain joins TRBV6-5 and TRBJ2-6; TRBD1 matches 7 bases. This CDR3 is 15 amino acids long. The ends lost 2 bases at V and 2 bases at J; junction bases unmatched: 0. In germline, CDR1 is MNHEY, CDR2 SVGAGI. CDR3 in amino acids: CASSYQGAGANVLTF. The CDR3 DNA sequence: TGTGCCAGCAGTTACCAGGGGGCTGGGGCCAACGTCCTGACTTTC.

The rearrangement joins TRBV5-1 to TRBJ2-5; 8 bases fit TRBD2. V trimming: 4 bases; J trimming: 1 base; junction bases outside the gene matches: 6. Germline lookup yields CDR1 SGHRS and CDR2 YFSETQ. This CDR3 region has 15 residues. This CDR3 reads CASSQAGASQETQYF. The CDR3 DNA reads TGCGCCAGCAGCCAAGCGGGGGCTAGCCAAGAGACCCAGTACTTC.

The chain links TRBV4-3 to TRBJ1-2, with D possibly matching TRBD1 (5 bases). Germline lookup yields CDR1 LGHNA and CDR2 YSLEER. V lost 2 bases to trimming and J lost 7 bases, with 17 bases between them. The CDR3 is made up of 15 amino acids. CDR3 nucleotide sequence: TGCGCCAGCAGCCAACGCGGGGGGATGAAGGTTGGCTACACCTTC. It yields the protein CASSQRGGMKVGYTF.

This clone was detected only a few times. The chain combines TRBV4-3 with TRBJ2-7; D might be TRBD1 (6 bases). The V gene's germline CDR1 is LGHNA and CDR2 YSLEER. The CDR3 length is 17 residues. V lost 4 bases and J 3 bases, leaving 22 bases between the germline ends. CDR3 sequence: CASSLRPPPTGLYEQYF. CDR3 bases: TGCGCCAGCAGCCTAAGACCGCCCCCGACAGGACTCTACGAGCAGTACTTC.